Listed here are 5 T cell receptor beta chains from one sample, sequenced in a study of control samples from healthy donors and cancer patients. The repertoire was sequenced with immunoSEQ multiplex PCR; TCRdb's copy has only in-frame clones and lacks some. This table holds more than 95,000 clones, over 85% found once. Source material: blood. The source is a man between 25 and 39 years old in good health.

This chain uses TRBV5-1 with TRBJ1-1, with TRBD1 identical over 8 bases. There are 13 residues in the CDR3. J gave up 7 bases and V 4 bases, and 6 bases lay outside the gene matches. Germline V gene data show CDR1 as SGHRS and CDR2 as YFSETQ. The CDR3 DNA reads TGCGCCAGCAGCCTAGGACAGGGCTATGAAGCTTTCTTT. Translated: CASSLGQGYEAFF.

This clone showed up just once. The chain recombines TRBV5-1 with TRBJ2-6; 7 bases are a match to TRBD1. The junction had 7 bases not matched to a gene; V was cut back by 1 base and J by 0 bases. The germline V gene encodes CDR1 SGHRS and CDR2 YFSETQ. The CDR3 sequence is 18 residues long. Written as DNA, the CDR3 is TGCGCCAGCAGCTTGATGACAGGGACCACCTCTGGGGCCAACGTCCTGACTTTC. Encoded protein: CASSLMTGTTSGANVLTF.

This clone showed up just once. The V call is TRBV19, the J call TRBJ1-1; 7 nucleotides align to TRBD1. V trimming: 7 bases; J trimming: 5 bases; junction bases outside the gene matches: 7. This CDR3 is built from 13 residues. Germline values: CDR1 LNHDA, CDR2 SQIVND (reference sequence). For the CDR3, the DNA is TGTGCCAGTATCTCGGACAGGTGGACTGAAGCTTTCTTT. It encodes CASISDRWTEAFF.

The chain employs TRBV5-1 and TRBJ2-6, with unresolved D. This CDR3 has 16 amino acids. Germline assignment: CDR1 SGHRS and CDR2 YFSETQ. V was trimmed by 4 bases and J by 0 bases, leaving 11 bases between them. CDR3: CASSPNGVSGANVLTF. CDR3 in DNA: TGCGCCAGCAGCCCAAATGGGGTCTCTGGGGCCAACGTCCTGACTTTC.

The J gene is TRBJ1-4, the V gene TRBV28; no clear D. Trimming removed 3 bases from V and 3 bases from J, with 8 bases in between. CDR3 length: 14 residues. The germline V gene encodes CDR1 MDHEN and CDR2 SYDVKM. The CDR3 here is CASSLGQANEKLFF. CDR3 in DNA: TGTGCCAGCAGTTTGGGTCAGGCTAATGAAAAACTGTTTTTT. The entire variable domain, with the rest obtained from reference TRBV28 and TRBJ1-4, is as follows: DVKVTQSSRYLVKRTGEKVFLECVQDMDHENMFWYRQDPGLGLRLIYFSYDVKMKEKGDIPEGYSVSREKKERFSLILESASTNQTSMYLCASSLGQANEKLFFGSGTQLSVL.